This T cell receptor beta chain is from a study of cytomegalovirus exposure and HLA in healthy donors. Study-level results: The HLA-A and HLA-B alleles of most subjects were reportedly predicted accurately from TCR beta sequences. Association of a missense DCLRE1C variant with TCR beta V- and J-gene trimming was reported in a later analysis. Most TCR sequences were seen very rarely across donors, but some public TCRs occurred in many.

This CDR3 has 16 residues. The ends were cut back, 4 bases at V and 2 bases at J, with 17 bases in the middle. Germline V gene data show CDR1 as SGHNT and CDR2 as YYREEE (reference sequence). Comment on this clone: No antigen is known for it.

Both 60 Vbeta primers and 13 Jbeta primers went into the PCR. Assay used: immunoSEQ multiplex PCR; TCRdb lists only in-frame clones, some missing. The sample includes 150,000 or so clones, around 80% of them seen just once. The receptor was derived from a woman aged 45 to 65 in good health and CMV-seropositive. The specimen was PBMCs. This chain uses TRBV5-4 with TRBJ2-3; a weak D match, TRBD1 (5 bases). This CDR3 reads CASSIDSAPSTDTQYF. Written as DNA, the CDR3 is TGTGCCAGCAGCATAGACAGCGCTCCTTCCACAGATACGCAGTATTTT.